Below are 14 T cell receptor beta chains sequenced from a single sample in a study of blood T cells in healthy people across ages. A J-beta primer mix and a sample-barcoded 5' primer were used in a second PCR of roughly 7 to 12 cycles. TCRdb ran MiXCR on the 5' RACE reads and lists one entry per CDR3 protein. The table has hundreds of thousands of distinct CDR3 sequences, about 55% seen once; the top ten hold roughly 40%. Specimen: blood. The receptors stem from a man at least 80 years old in good health.

The chain recombines TRBV3-1 with TRBJ2-7, with 12 bases aligning to TRBD2. Germline V lookup: CDR1 LGHDT, CDR2 YNNKEL (reference sequence). The CDR3 totals 15 residues. Germline trimming cut 8 bases from V and 6 bases from J; bases unmatched to any gene: 11. The CDR3 sequence: CASRALAGGPREQYF. The CDR3 bases are TGTGCCAGCCGGGCCCTAGCGGGAGGGCCCCGCGAGCAGTACTTC.

This chain connects TRBV20-1 to TRBJ1-6, with 7 bases identical to TRBD1. The J segment lost 7 bases and the V segment lost 6 bases, leaving 6 bases of the junction unmatched. This CDR3 has 13 amino acids. Per germline, CDR1 DFQATT and CDR2 SNEGSKA (reference sequence). The CDR3 DNA follows: TGCAGTGCGAAGGGGGCGGGGAATTCACCCCTCCACTTT. This sequence encodes CSAKGAGNSPLHF.

The J gene is TRBJ2-7, the V gene TRBV25-1; D is uncertain. Germline V gene data show CDR1 as MGHDK and CDR2 as SYGVNS. The germline V and J ends were trimmed by 9 bases and 3 bases, with 18 bases remaining between them. The CDR3 covers 14 residues. The CDR3 DNA sequence: TGTGCCAGGGCTTGGGCTTTGAGAGTCTACGAGCAGTACTTC. Encoded protein: CARAWALRVYEQYF.

The chain joins TRBV24-1 to TRBJ2-6; D is undetermined. Germline CDR1 reads KGHDR; CDR2 reads SFDVKD. This CDR3 contains 13 residues. V was trimmed by 9 bases and J by 0 bases, leaving 5 bases between them. CDR3: CATATSGANVLTF. Here the CDR3 DNA reads TGTGCCACCGCGACCTCTGGGGCCAACGTCCTGACTTTC.

The rearrangement joins TRBV6-5 to TRBJ2-7; tentative D call: TRBD1 (5 bases). The V gene's germline CDR1 is MNHEY and CDR2 SVGAGI. This CDR3 has 11 amino acids. V lost 11 bases to trimming and J lost 6 bases, with 14 bases between them. This chain's CDR3 is CAGETGSEQYF. Written as DNA, the CDR3 is TGTGCCGGGGAAACAGGCTCCGAGCAGTACTTC.

This clonotype was seen once. The V gene is TRBV18, the J gene TRBJ2-5, with 10 bases fitting TRBD2. This CDR3 has 16 amino acids. The J segment lost 11 bases and the V segment lost 3 bases, leaving 15 bases of the junction unmatched. CDR1 KGHSH and CDR2 LQKENI come from the germline V gene. CDR3 sequence reads: CASSPRGTSATNEQYF. CDR3 DNA sequence: TGTGCCAGCTCACCCCGTGGGACTAGCGCGACCAATGAGCAGTACTTC. Variable domain in full (rest from reference TRBV18 and TRBJ2-5): NAGVMQNPRHLVRRRGQEARLRCSPMKGHSHVYWYRQLPEEGLKFMVYLQKENIIDESGMPKERFSAEFPKEGPSILRIQQVVRGDSAAYFCASSPRGTSATNEQYFGPGTRLLVL.

This clonotype came up a few times. This chain links TRBV7-2 with TRBJ2-3; no clear D. The CDR3 is 9 amino acids. The V gene's germline CDR1 is SGHTA and CDR2 FQGNSA. CDR3: CAMGDTQYF. The CDR3 nucleotides read TGTGCTATGGGGGATACGCAGTATTTT.

The rearrangement joins TRBV5-1 to TRBJ2-1, with D possibly being TRBD1 (7 bases). Trimming removed 7 bases from V and 3 bases from J, with 23 bases in between. Germline V gives CDR1 SGHRS, CDR2 YFSETQ. The CDR3 totals 17 residues. The CDR3 DNA follows: TGCGCCAGCGGTGGGATAGGGGGCGGAGGGCTCTACAATGAGCAGTTCTTC. Amino acid sequence: CASGGIGGGGLYNEQFF.

The chain is built from TRBV14 and TRBJ2-1; no firm D call. V was shortened by 0 bases and J by 6 bases, with 12 bases between the two germline ends. Germline V gene lookup returns CDR1 SGHDN and CDR2 FVKESK. The CDR3 runs 15 residues. The CDR3 DNA follows: TGTGCCAGCAGCCAAGATTTAGGACCCTCCAATGAGCAGTTCTTC. It codes for CASSQDLGPSNEQFF.

The DNA of the CDR3 is TGTGCCAGCAGCTCCCAACGGGAGAAGTACGAGCAGTACTTC. Translation gives CASSSQREKYEQYF. V and J are TRBV3-1 and TRBJ2-7, with a weak D call TRBD2 (6 bases). The CDR3 contains 14 residues. The V gene's germline CDR1 is LGHDT and CDR2 YNNKEL (reference sequence). V lost 5 bases to trimming and J lost 4 bases, with 15 bases between them.

This clonotype was seen a single time. The CDR3 sequence is CASRAGQGEFQYF. CDR3 sequence (DNA): TGTGCCAGCAGGGCCGGACAGGGGGAGTTCCAGTACTTC. This chain uses TRBV6-5 with TRBJ2-7; 10 positions match TRBD1. Unmatched junction bases numbered 9, after V lost 6 bases and J lost 10 bases. From germline, CDR1 is MNHEY and CDR2 SVGAGI. The CDR3 runs 13 residues.

V gene TRBV20-1 combines with J gene TRBJ2-5; D is uncertain. V lost 0 bases and J lost 11, with 31 bases in between. The length of the CDR3 is 18 residues. In germline, CDR1 is DFQATT, CDR2 SNEGSKA (reference sequence). This CDR3 is CSARDTVNWIPIHNEQYF. CDR3 sequence (DNA): TGCAGTGCTAGAGATACCGTGAATTGGATCCCCATCCACAATGAGCAGTACTTC.

Ten or more counts support this clonotype. The genes are TRBV7-2 and TRBJ2-4, with D possibly TRBD2 on 5 matching bases. Trimming left V 6 bases short and J 6 bases short, with 18 bases between. The CDR3 has 15 residues. From germline, CDR1 is SGHTA and CDR2 FQGNSA. The CDR3 bases are TGTGCCAGCAGTCCACGGGGTCAGGTGGGAAACATTCAGTACTTC. Its protein product is CASSPRGQVGNIQYF.

This sequence joins TRBV2 and TRBJ2-7, with 7 bases lining up with TRBD1. CDR3 length: 15 residues. The germline V gene encodes CDR1 SNHLY and CDR2 FYNNEI. The V and J ends lost 7 bases and 2 bases, in that order; junction bases with no gene match: 11. This CDR3 is CASISLGTVPYEQYF. The CDR3 DNA sequence: TGTGCCAGCATTTCATTGGGGACAGTGCCCTACGAGCAGTACTTC.